This T cell receptor beta chain stems from a study of control samples from healthy donors and cancer patients. The CDR3 runs 18 residues. Germline CDR1 reads MGHRA; CDR2 reads YSYEKL. The V gene end was trimmed by 5 bases and the J gene end by 1 base; junction bases not matched to a gene: 16. Generated by immunoSEQ multiplex PCR, the TCRdb table keeps only in-frame clones and is missing some. Of around 100,000 clones listed, roughly 84% are singletons. The sequenced material came from blood. The V and J genes are TRBV4-1 and TRBJ1-2; 7 nucleotides match TRBD1. The TCR was taken from a woman between 45 and 60 years old in good health. As DNA, the CDR3 is TGCGCCAGCAGCTCCCAAGTGGCGACAGGGTGGGGTAACTATGGCTACACCTTC. Residues: CASSSQVATGWGNYGYTF.